What follows are 11 T cell receptor beta chains derived from one specimen sequenced in a study of blood T cell repertoires in COVID-19. The method was immunoSEQ multiplex PCR; TCRdb's version includes in-frame clones alone and lacks a portion of them. This sample has about 68,000 clones, with roughly 89% found just once. Source material: peripheral blood. The receptors here all came from a man between 25 and 39 years old with acute or convalescent COVID-19.

CDR3 amino acids: CASSFRQGLILYEQYF. The CDR3 nucleotides are TGTGCCAGCAGCTTCCGACAGGGGCTTATACTCTACGAGCAGTACTTC. The chain links TRBV5-4 to TRBJ2-7; 8 bases fit TRBD1. V shed 2 bases and J 3 bases; nucleotides not matched to a gene: 10. This CDR3 spans 16 amino acids. The germline V gene encodes CDR1 SGHNT and CDR2 YYREEE (reference sequence).

This clone showed up just a few times. The chain employs TRBV7-2 and TRBJ1-2; 8 positions agree with TRBD1. Germline V gene sequence: CDR1 SGHTA, CDR2 FQGNSA. CDR3 length: 14 amino acids. The V and J ends lost 5 bases and 4 bases, in that order; junction bases with no gene match: 6. The CDR3 here is CASSAQGARYGYTF. The CDR3 region has the DNA TGTGCCAGCAGCGCGCAGGGGGCGCGCTATGGCTACACCTTC.

The J gene is TRBJ2-1, the V gene TRBV2, with D perhaps TRBD1 (5 bases). Trimming stripped 7 bases from V and 5 bases from J, with 12 bases between. This CDR3 has 13 residues. CDR1 SNHLY and CDR2 FYNNEI come from the germline V gene. The CDR3 loop is CASKGQAHNEQFF. DNA of the CDR3: TGTGCCAGCAAGGGGCAGGCTCACAATGAGCAGTTCTTC.

This chain uses TRBV4-2 with TRBJ2-7, with 7 positions matching TRBD2. CDR1 and CDR2 from the germline V gene are LGHNA and YNFKEQ. V lost 1 base to trimming and J lost 2 bases; unmatched junction nucleotides: 2. The CDR3 is 14 amino acids. The CDR3 loop is CASSQAGGTYEQYF. CDR3 DNA sequence: TGTGCCAGCAGCCAAGCGGGAGGAACCTACGAGCAGTACTTC.

The chain is built from TRBV6-5 and TRBJ2-2; perhaps TRBD2 as D (5 bases). The CDR3 is 15 amino acids. Trimming pared 6 bases from V and 3 bases from J, leaving 14 bases between. Germline V lookup: CDR1 MNHEY, CDR2 SVGAGI. This CDR3 is CASSQGAADTGELFF. CDR3 in DNA: TGTGCCAGCAGCCAAGGAGCGGCTGACACCGGGGAGCTGTTTTTT.

The chain joins TRBV9 to TRBJ2-7; 9 bases are a match to TRBD1. The CDR3 length is 15 residues. The trim removed 2 bases at V and 6 bases at J, leaving 9 bases unmatched. CDR1 and CDR2 from the germline V gene are SGDLS and YYNGEE. This CDR3 reads CASSVLPDRGVEQYF. DNA for the CDR3: TGTGCCAGCAGCGTCCTCCCGGACAGGGGCGTCGAGCAGTACTTC.

V and J are TRBV19 and TRBJ2-6; D gene ambiguous. The length of the CDR3 is 13 residues. Germline values: CDR1 LNHDA, CDR2 SQIVND (reference sequence). The V and J ends lost 4 bases and 3 bases respectively, with 4 bases between them. CDR3 residues: CASSTIGANVLTF. In DNA form, the CDR3 reads TGTGCCAGTAGTACCATTGGGGCCAACGTCCTGACTTTC. Full variable domain (missing parts from reference TRBV19 and TRBJ2-6): DGGITQSPKYLFRKEGQNVTLSCEQNLNHDAMYWYRQDPGQGLRLIYYSQIVNDFQKGDIAEGYSVSREKKESFPLTVTSAQKNPTAFYLCASSTIGANVLTFGAGSRLTVL.

This CDR3 is CASSQHGGLAGAGQETQYF. The CDR3 DNA is TGTGCCAGCAGCCAGCACGGGGGACTAGCGGGAGCGGGTCAAGAGACCCAGTACTTC. The V call is TRBV2, the J call TRBJ2-5; 14 nucleotides align to TRBD2. V lost 6 bases and J lost 2; bases outside the gene matches: 14. The CDR3 length is 19 residues. Germline lookup yields CDR1 SNHLY and CDR2 FYNNEI.

This chain uses TRBV7-3 with TRBJ2-6; TRBD1 is a possible D gene (6 bases). Per the germline V gene, CDR1 is SGHTA and CDR2 is FQGTGA. Trimming removed 3 bases at V and 3 bases at J, with 9 bases between. This CDR3 is 15 amino acids long. CDR3 DNA sequence: TGTGCCAGCAGCTTGACAGGTTTTGGGGCCAACGTCCTGACTTTC. Its translation is CASSLTGFGANVLTF.

J is TRBJ2-2 and V is TRBV7-9; a possible D gene is TRBD2 (6 bases). CDR3 length: 17 residues. V shed 5 bases and J shed 5 bases, with 21 bases lying between them. Germline V gene lookup returns CDR1 SEHNR and CDR2 FQNEAQ (reference sequence). The CDR3 DNA reads TGTGCCAGCAGCCCTACCCGCTTGGAGGGAGCGACCGGGGAGCTGTTTTTT. Protein product: CASSPTRLEGATGELFF.

The J gene is TRBJ2-5, the V gene TRBV9; TRBD2 aligns across 10 bases. This CDR3 spans 16 amino acids. The trim removed 3 bases at V and 3 bases at J, leaving 8 bases unmatched. Per germline, CDR1 SGDLS and CDR2 YYNGEE. In DNA form, the CDR3 reads TGTGCCAGCAGCGAGACCCCTAGCGGGGGAAAAGAGACCCAGTACTTC. Amino acid sequence: CASSETPSGGKETQYF.